This paragraph covers one T cell receptor (beta chain) sequence. Its antigen is as yet unknown. These data originate in a study of graft-versus-host responses after intestinal transplantation. Study outcomes and limitations: Within the allografts of patients who had graft-donor T cell macrochimerism, graft-versus-host to host-versus-graft clonal ratios were high. Marrow from the recipient contained GvH clones, some of which had appeared first in ileum or blood.

The germline V gene encodes CDR1 SNHLY and CDR2 FYNNEI. J was trimmed by 7 bases and V by 11 bases; bases with no gene match: 10. The CDR3 runs 13 residues. Graft material was processed, releasing intraepithelial and lamina propria lymphocytes. Sequencing used immunoSEQ multiplex PCR; TCRdb keeps in-frame clones, though not all of them. The sample records 25,000 to 35,000 clones, around 80% being singletons. The J gene is TRBJ2-1, the V gene TRBV2; 8 bases fit TRBD1. This TCR came from a human patient who received an intestinal transplant, so some T cells may come from the graft donor. The sample was ileum tissue, taken 98 days after intestinal transplantation. The CDR3, as DNA: TGTGCCGGCCTGCAGGGGGCGAGAAATGAGCAGTTCTTC. Its translation: CAGLQGARNEQFF.